The 31 T cell receptor beta chains below come from one sample, sequenced in a study of cytomegalovirus exposure and HLA in healthy donors. In the PCR, 60 Vbeta and 13 Jbeta primers were used. TCRdb's table, derived via immunoSEQ multiplex PCR, lists solely in-frame clones and lacks some. The data contain about 82,000 clones, approximately 80% of them singletons. The specimen was PBMCs. The receptor source for this set is a man aged 45-65 years in good health and CMV-seronegative.

This clone came up once. V gene TRBV5-1 combines with J gene TRBJ2-5; 9 nucleotides match TRBD2. The ends lost 4 bases at V and 1 base at J; junction bases unmatched: 5. Germline V lookup: CDR1 SGHRS, CDR2 YFSETQ. This CDR3 region has 15 residues. As DNA, the CDR3 is TGCGCCAGCAGCAGAGTAGCGGGGGTCCAAGAGACCCAGTACTTC. Residues: CASSRVAGVQETQYF.

V and J are TRBV2 and TRBJ1-1; tentatively, D is TRBD1 (5 bases). Trimming stripped 2 bases from V and 6 bases from J, with 10 bases between. This CDR3 region has 13 residues. Germline V gene sequence: CDR1 SNHLY, CDR2 FYNNEI. The CDR3 reads CASSERGLSEAFF. CDR3 DNA sequence: TGTGCCAGCAGTGAAAGGGGCCTATCTGAAGCTTTCTTT.

The rearrangement joins TRBV5-6 to TRBJ2-7; maybe TRBD1 (5 bases). The CDR3 contains 12 residues. V lost 4 bases to trimming and J lost 5 bases, with 10 bases between them. Germline values: CDR1 SGHDT, CDR2 YYEEEE. In DNA form, the CDR3 reads TGTGCCAGCAGCCGAGGACAAAACGAGCAGTACTTC. Translating gives CASSRGQNEQYF.

This clone was detected only a few times. The chain has TRBV5-1 and TRBJ2-3, with D maybe TRBD2 (5 bases). Germline V gene lookup returns CDR1 SGHRS and CDR2 YFSETQ. V gave up 2 bases and J gave up 0 bases, with 10 bases separating them. The CDR3 contains 15 residues. CDR3 amino acids: CASSLADPSTDTQYF. CDR3 coding DNA: TGCGCCAGCAGCTTAGCGGACCCTAGCACAGATACGCAGTATTTT. The variable domain in full, with the rest retrieved from reference TRBV5-1 and TRBJ2-3, is KAGVTQTPRYLIKTRGQQVTLSCSPISGHRSVSWYQQTPGQGLQFLFEYFSETQRNKGNFPGRFSGRQFSNSRSEMNVSTLELGDSALYLCASSLADPSTDTQYFGPGTRLTVL.

There are a few counts of this clone. CDR3 sequence reads: CASSLKAGGTYNEQFF. For the CDR3, the DNA is TGTGCCAGCAGCTTAAAAGCGGGGGGGACCTACAATGAGCAGTTCTTC. The V gene is TRBV7-3, the J gene TRBJ2-1, with 10 bases matching TRBD2. The CDR3 is made up of 16 amino acids. The V gene end was trimmed by 1 base and the J gene end by 2 bases; junction bases not matched to a gene: 2. CDR1 is SGHTA and CDR2 is FQGTGA in the germline V gene. Complete variable domain (other parts from reference TRBV7-3 and TRBJ2-1): GAGVSQTPSNKVTEKGKYVELRCDPISGHTALYWYRQSLGQGPEFLIYFQGTGAADDSGLPNDRFFAVRPEGSVSTLKIQRTERGDSAVYLCASSLKAGGTYNEQFFGPGTRLTVL.

J is TRBJ1-4 and V is TRBV19; 7 bases map to TRBD1. This CDR3 region has 13 residues. Trimming took 5 bases from V and 6 from J; bases not matched to a gene: 3. CDR1 is LNHDA and CDR2 is SQIVND in the germline V gene (reference sequence). CDR3 in amino acids: CASSPGGYEKLFF. The CDR3 region has the DNA TGTGCCAGTAGTCCAGGGGGGTATGAAAAACTGTTTTTT.

This clone was observed a handful of times. The rearrangement joins TRBV4-2 to TRBJ2-3; D unresolved. This CDR3 is 13 amino acids long. The ends were cut back, 0 bases at V and 3 bases at J, with 4 bases in the middle. CDR1 LGHNA and CDR2 YNFKEQ come from the germline V gene. CDR3 in amino acids: CASSQERTDTQYF. The CDR3 DNA sequence: TGTGCCAGCAGCCAAGAGCGTACAGATACGCAGTATTTT.

The rearrangement joins TRBV7-2 to TRBJ1-5; D possibly corresponds to TRBD1 (6 bases). The CDR3 has 16 residues. Deletions cut 0 bases from V and 1 base from J, with 10 bases between. CDR1 is SGHTA, CDR2 FQGNSA, per germline. CDR3: CASSLAGQLSNQPQHF. The CDR3 nucleotides are TGTGCCAGCAGCTTAGCCGGACAGTTGAGCAATCAGCCCCAGCATTTT.

The chain couples TRBV18 to TRBJ1-3, with a possible D match to TRBD1 (6 bases). The CDR3 extends over 13 amino acids. From germline, CDR1 is KGHSH and CDR2 LQKENI. Trimming shortened V by 4 bases and J by 6 bases, and 10 bases separated the two germline ends. CDR3 region: CASSLGTSNTIYF. The CDR3 nucleotides read TGTGCCAGCTCACTCGGGACATCAAACACCATATATTTT.

This clone was observed a single time. V and J are TRBV7-2 and TRBJ2-3, with 9 bases identical to TRBD1. V gave up 6 bases and J gave up 4 bases; unmatched junction bases: 5. Germline CDR1 is SGHTA and CDR2 is FQGNSA. This CDR3 contains 14 residues. The CDR3 DNA is TGTGCCAGCAGTCCCAGGACAGGGGCAGATACGCAGTATTTT. The encoded protein is CASSPRTGADTQYF.

This clone has a single count. The chain employs TRBV27 and TRBJ1-1, with no clear D. The CDR3 covers 10 residues. V lost 10 bases to trimming and J lost 10 bases, with 13 bases between them. Germline loops: CDR1 MNHEY, CDR2 SMNVEV (reference sequence). CDR3 amino acids: CATPSMRAFF. CDR3 in DNA: TGTGCCACCCCTTCAATGAGAGCTTTCTTT.

The chain has TRBV9 and TRBJ2-1, with 10 bases matching TRBD1. Germline V gives CDR1 SGDLS, CDR2 YYNGEE. J was trimmed by 8 bases and V by 0 bases; bases with no gene match: 17. This CDR3 has 19 amino acids. The DNA for the CDR3 is TGTGCCAGCAGCGTAGACCCCCACGGGACAGGGGTTTCTAGCGATGAGCAGTTCTTC. Translating gives CASSVDPHGTGVSSDEQFF.

This rearrangement joins TRBV5-6 to TRBJ1-1; a weak D match, TRBD1 (5 bases). This CDR3 is built from 15 residues. Germline CDR1 is SGHDT and CDR2 is YYEEEE. Trimming stripped 2 bases from V and 0 bases from J, with 11 bases between. Here the CDR3 reads CASSFGRGMNTEAFF. CDR3 DNA sequence: TGTGCCAGCAGCTTCGGGAGGGGAATGAACACTGAAGCTTTCTTT.

This chain connects TRBV10-3 to TRBJ2-7, with 9 bases aligning to TRBD2. Germline V lookup: CDR1 ENHRY, CDR2 SYGVKD. The V segment lost 5 bases and the J segment 2 bases; nucleotides outside the gene matches: 10. The CDR3 consists of 16 residues. In nucleotides, the CDR3 is TGTGCCATCAGTCGGGAGGCTAGCGGGGCCCCCTACGAGCAGTACTTC. Translating gives CAISREASGAPYEQYF.

The V call is TRBV5-5, the J call TRBJ1-5, with D hard to call. The CDR3 covers 15 residues. Trimming took off 0 bases at V and 6 bases at J, with 13 bases between the two ends. The germline gives CDR1 SGHKS, CDR2 YYEKEE (reference sequence). The DNA for the CDR3 is TGTGCCAGCAGCTTGGCCGCGCAAACCACTCAGCCCCAGCATTTT. Amino acid sequence: CASSLAAQTTQPQHF.

The CDR3: CASSPDFGDIQYF. CDR3 nucleotide sequence: TGTGCCAGCAGCCCCGACTTTGGAGACATTCAGTACTTC. V and J are TRBV27 and TRBJ2-4; D is unclear. The germline gives CDR1 MNHEY, CDR2 SMNVEV (reference sequence). V dropped 6 bases and J dropped 8 bases, with 14 bases sitting between them. This CDR3 is 13 amino acids long.

This rearrangement joins TRBV10-3 to TRBJ1-1, with unresolved D. Germline V gene lookup returns CDR1 ENHRY and CDR2 SYGVKD. This CDR3 is built from 12 residues. Trimming stripped 11 bases from V and 7 bases from J, with 17 bases between. This CDR3 is CAARREGIEAFF. The CDR3 bases are TGTGCCGCTAGGCGGGAGGGCATTGAAGCTTTCTTT.

The CDR3 is CASSLEGLGGSPNRGTQYF. The CDR3 DNA follows: TGTGCCAGCAGCTTAGAGGGCTTGGGGGGGTCCCCGAACAGAGGTACGCAGTATTTT. This sequence joins TRBV7-2 and TRBJ2-3; 7 bases are a match to TRBD2. The length of the CDR3 is 19 residues. CDR1 SGHTA and CDR2 FQGNSA come from the germline V gene. The V segment lost 1 base and the J segment 8 bases; nucleotides outside the gene matches: 21.

The chain has TRBV7-8 and TRBJ1-5; a weak D match, TRBD1 (6 bases). V dropped 3 bases and J dropped 1 base, with 16 bases sitting between them. Per germline, CDR1 SGHVS and CDR2 FQNEAQ. This CDR3 is built from 17 residues. CDR3 residues: CASSLETRGASNQPQHF. The CDR3 nucleotides read TGTGCCAGCAGCTTGGAGACCAGGGGTGCAAGCAATCAGCCCCAGCATTTT.

In this sample, this clone turned up a few times. The genes are TRBV19 and TRBJ1-4; D unclear. Germline V CDR1 and CDR2: LNHDA, SQIVND (reference sequence). This CDR3 region has 14 residues. V dropped 6 bases and J dropped 4 bases, with 12 bases sitting between them. In DNA form, the CDR3 reads TGTGCCAGTAGGGAGGGAATGGGTAATGAAAAACTGTTTTTT. It translates to CASREGMGNEKLFF.

The chain joins TRBV5-5 to TRBJ2-5, with 8 bases matching TRBD2. The germline gives CDR1 SGHKS, CDR2 YYEKEE (reference sequence). The length of the CDR3 is 16 residues. The junction had 10 bases not matched to a gene; V was cut back by 4 bases and J by 2 bases. Here the CDR3 DNA reads TGTGCCAGCAGCCCTGGGGCGGGGGGCATACAAGAGACCCAGTACTTC. Amino acids: CASSPGAGGIQETQYF.

Details on this clone: The same CDR3 is also encoded by other DNA sequences in this sample. The V and J genes are TRBV7-9 and TRBJ2-7; unclear D gene. The V end lost 5 bases, the J end lost 0 bases, and 11 bases lay between the germline ends. This CDR3 contains 14 residues. CDR1 is SEHNR, CDR2 FQNEAQ, per germline (reference sequence). Here the CDR3 reads CASSPRQSSYEQYF. CDR3 bases: TGTGCCAGCAGCCCTAGGCAGTCCTCCTACGAGCAGTACTTC.

This rearrangement joins TRBV2 to TRBJ1-5; D is unresolved. Between the trimmed V and J ends, which lost 5 bases and 7 bases, there was a span of 9 bases. The CDR3 consists of 12 residues. Germline lookup yields CDR1 SNHLY and CDR2 FYNNEI. The CDR3 DNA is TGTGCCAGCAGTCTAACGATCCAGCCCCAGCATTTT. Translation: CASSLTIQPQHF.

This clone occurred once. V usage is TRBV19 and J usage is TRBJ1-6; a weak D match, TRBD1 (6 bases). Germline assignment: CDR1 LNHDA and CDR2 SQIVND (reference sequence). The V and J ends lost 2 bases and 10 bases respectively, with 9 bases between them. The CDR3 runs 13 residues. The CDR3 here is CASSIRGGSPLHF. DNA of the CDR3: TGTGCCAGTAGTATAAGGGGGGGATCACCCCTCCACTTT.

Only a few counts were recorded for this clone. The chain carries TRBV7-2 and TRBJ2-2; weak D call: TRBD2 (6 bases). CDR1 and CDR2 from the germline V gene are SGHTA and FQGNSA. The CDR3 runs 17 residues. V lost 8 bases, J lost 1 base, and 20 bases lay in between. The CDR3 region is CASASRAGRMNTGELFF. In DNA form, the CDR3 reads TGTGCCAGCGCATCACGGGCGGGACGGATGAACACCGGGGAGCTGTTTTTT.

This clone was found a few times. This rearrangement joins TRBV4-3 to TRBJ2-7; 8 bases line up with TRBD2. The CDR3 covers 15 residues. Germline values: CDR1 LGHNA, CDR2 YSLEER. V lost 2 bases to trimming and J lost 4 bases; unmatched junction nucleotides: 7. CDR3 sequence: CASSQYPGLEYEQYF. The CDR3 DNA follows: TGCGCCAGCAGCCAATATCCGGGACTAGAATACGAGCAGTACTTC.

This chain connects TRBV19 to TRBJ1-2, with 8 bases matching TRBD1. CDR1 and CDR2 from the germline V gene are LNHDA and SQIVND (reference sequence). The length of the CDR3 is 15 residues. The J segment lost 7 bases and the V segment lost 4 bases, leaving 11 bases of the junction unmatched. This chain's CDR3 is CASSTTGQVGSGYTF. The CDR3 DNA is TGTGCCAGTAGTACTACGGGACAGGTTGGCAGTGGCTACACCTTC.

The J gene is TRBJ1-5, the V gene TRBV5-8; D not resolved. The germline gives CDR1 SGHTS, CDR2 YDEGEE. V was trimmed by 0 bases and J by 7 bases, leaving 14 bases between them. The CDR3 runs 15 residues. In DNA form, the CDR3 reads TGTGCCAGCAGCTTGGGTACGGTTCGAGGGCAGCCCCAGCATTTT. This sequence encodes CASSLGTVRGQPQHF.

The V and J genes are TRBV5-4 and TRBJ2-1; D perhaps matches TRBD2 (5 bases). In germline, CDR1 is SGHNT, CDR2 YYREEE (reference sequence). The CDR3 sequence is 17 residues long. Trimming took 2 bases from V and 4 from J, leaving 19 bases between them. As DNA, the CDR3 is TGTGCCAGCAGCTTAGCCGGACGGGGTACCGAATACAATGAGCAGTTCTTC. Residues: CASSLAGRGTEYNEQFF.

The V gene is TRBV18, the J gene TRBJ1-1, with D hard to call. The V and J ends lost 0 bases and 3 bases respectively, with 14 bases between them. The germline gives CDR1 KGHSH, CDR2 LQKENI. This CDR3 is 16 amino acids long. In DNA, the CDR3 is TGTGCCAGCTCACCACCGAGGGCAGGTCAACACACTGAAGCTTTCTTT. Translation gives CASSPPRAGQHTEAFF.

The chain links TRBV7-3 to TRBJ2-5; the D gene is possibly TRBD1 (5 bases). In germline, CDR1 is SGHTA, CDR2 FQGTGA. V was shortened by 3 bases and J by 4 bases, with 18 bases between the two germline ends. The CDR3 totals 16 residues. CDR3 DNA sequence: TGTGCCAGCAGCTTGGTCCCAGGGTTTGGTAGAGAGACCCAGTACTTC. As protein: CASSLVPGFGRETQYF. The entire variable domain, with the rest obtained from reference TRBV7-3 and TRBJ2-5, is as follows: GAGVSQTPSNKVTEKGKYVELRCDPISGHTALYWYRQSLGQGPEFLIYFQGTGAADDSGLPNDRFFAVRPEGSVSTLKIQRTERGDSAVYLCASSLVPGFGRETQYFGPGTRLLVL.